This T cell receptor beta chain was obtained from a study of blood T cell repertoires in COVID-19. Study at large: Samples representing acute and convalescent COVID-19 were sourced from the United States, Italy and Spain.

Trimming removed 3 bases from V and 0 bases from J, with 11 bases in between. This CDR3 contains 15 residues. Germline V gene lookup returns CDR1 SGHAT and CDR2 FQNNGV. This clone was seen a handful of times. Per the original methods: By means of reference gene primer amplification, nucleated cell counts were estimated. Clones were read by immunoSEQ multiplex PCR, and TCRdb kept only the in-frame ones, dropping some. V and J calls and clone size are as listed in that table; D and trimming were resolved from the DNA. The sample shows about 240,000 clones, more than 85% of them seen only once. The chain employs TRBV11-2 and TRBJ1-2; a possible D gene is TRBD1 (6 bases). The sequence came from a woman in her sixties or seventies with active or convalescent COVID-19. Sequencing was performed on peripheral blood. Here the CDR3 DNA reads TGTGCCAGCAGCTTGGGAGGGGGTTCTAACTATGGCTACACCTTC. Translating it yields CASSLGGGSNYGYTF.